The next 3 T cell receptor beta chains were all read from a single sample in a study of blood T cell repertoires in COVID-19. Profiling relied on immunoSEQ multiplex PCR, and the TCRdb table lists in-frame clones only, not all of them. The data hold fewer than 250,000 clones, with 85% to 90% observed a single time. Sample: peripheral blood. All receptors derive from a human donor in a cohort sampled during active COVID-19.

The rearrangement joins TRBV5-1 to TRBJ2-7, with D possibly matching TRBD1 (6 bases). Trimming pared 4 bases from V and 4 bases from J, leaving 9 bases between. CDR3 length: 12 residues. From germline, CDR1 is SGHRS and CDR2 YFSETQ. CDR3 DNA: TGCGCCAGCAGCGGAGACAGGTACGAGCAGTACTTC. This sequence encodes CASSGDRYEQYF.

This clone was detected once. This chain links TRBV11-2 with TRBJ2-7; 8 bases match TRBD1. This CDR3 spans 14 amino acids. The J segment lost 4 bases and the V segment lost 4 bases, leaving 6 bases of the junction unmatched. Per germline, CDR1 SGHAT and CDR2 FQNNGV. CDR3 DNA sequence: TGTGCCAGCAGCTCCCTCGGACAGGGATACGAGCAGTACTTC. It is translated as CASSSLGQGYEQYF.

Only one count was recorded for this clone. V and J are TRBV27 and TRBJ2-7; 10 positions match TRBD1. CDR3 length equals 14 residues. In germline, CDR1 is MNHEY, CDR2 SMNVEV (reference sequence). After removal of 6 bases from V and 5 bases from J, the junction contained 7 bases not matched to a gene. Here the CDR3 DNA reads TGTGCCAGCAGCCACGGACAGGGGGTAGACGAGCAGTACTTC. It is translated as CASSHGQGVDEQYF.